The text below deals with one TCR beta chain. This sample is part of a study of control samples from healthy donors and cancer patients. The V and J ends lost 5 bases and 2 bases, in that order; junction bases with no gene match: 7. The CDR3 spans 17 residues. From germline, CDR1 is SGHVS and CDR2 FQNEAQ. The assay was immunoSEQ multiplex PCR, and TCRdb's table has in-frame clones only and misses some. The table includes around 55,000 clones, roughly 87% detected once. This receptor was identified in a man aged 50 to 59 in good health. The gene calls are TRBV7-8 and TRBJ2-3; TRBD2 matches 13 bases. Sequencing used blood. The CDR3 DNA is TGTGCCAGCAGCACCCGGACTAGCGGGAGAAACACAGATACGCAGTATTTT. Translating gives CASSTRTSGRNTDTQYF.